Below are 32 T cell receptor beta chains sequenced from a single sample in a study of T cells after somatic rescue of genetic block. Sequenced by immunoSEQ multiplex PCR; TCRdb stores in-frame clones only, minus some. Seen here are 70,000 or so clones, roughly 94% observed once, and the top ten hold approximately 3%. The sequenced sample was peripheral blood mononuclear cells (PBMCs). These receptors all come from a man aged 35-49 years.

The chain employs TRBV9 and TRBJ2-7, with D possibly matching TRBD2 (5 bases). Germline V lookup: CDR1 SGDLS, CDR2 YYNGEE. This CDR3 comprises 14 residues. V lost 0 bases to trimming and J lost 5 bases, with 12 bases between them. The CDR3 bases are TGTGCCAGCAGCGTAGAGGTGCGGGCTGACGAGCAGTACTTC. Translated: CASSVEVRADEQYF.

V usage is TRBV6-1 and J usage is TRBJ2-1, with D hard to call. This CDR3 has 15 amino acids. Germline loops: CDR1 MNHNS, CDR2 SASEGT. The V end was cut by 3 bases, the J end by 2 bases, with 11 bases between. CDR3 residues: CASSESRSAYNEQFF. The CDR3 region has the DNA TGTGCCAGCAGTGAGAGCAGGTCAGCCTACAATGAGCAGTTCTTC.

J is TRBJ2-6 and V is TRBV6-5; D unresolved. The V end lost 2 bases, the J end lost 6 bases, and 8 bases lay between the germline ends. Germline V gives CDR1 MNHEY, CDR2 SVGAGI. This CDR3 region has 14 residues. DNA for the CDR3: TGTGCCAGCAGTTACGGGGTGGAGGCCAACGTCCTGACTTTC. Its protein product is CASSYGVEANVLTF.

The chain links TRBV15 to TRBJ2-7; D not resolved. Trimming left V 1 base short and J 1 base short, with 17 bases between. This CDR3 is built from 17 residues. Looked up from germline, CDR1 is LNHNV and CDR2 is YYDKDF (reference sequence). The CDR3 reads CATSRAVNTERSYEQYF. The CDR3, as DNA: TGTGCCACCAGCAGAGCTGTCAATACGGAGAGATCCTACGAGCAGTACTTC.

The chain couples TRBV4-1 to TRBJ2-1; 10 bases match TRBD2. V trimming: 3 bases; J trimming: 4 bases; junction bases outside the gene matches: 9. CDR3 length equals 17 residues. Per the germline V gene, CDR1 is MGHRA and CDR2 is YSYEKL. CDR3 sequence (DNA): TGCGCCAGCAGCCAGGGCGGGACTAGCGCTGGATACAATGAGCAGTTCTTC. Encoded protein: CASSQGGTSAGYNEQFF.

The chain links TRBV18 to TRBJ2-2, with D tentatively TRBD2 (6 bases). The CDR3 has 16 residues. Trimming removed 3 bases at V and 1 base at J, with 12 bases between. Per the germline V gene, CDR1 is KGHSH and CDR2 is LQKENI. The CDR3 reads CASSPETSLNTGELFF. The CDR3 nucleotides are TGTGCCAGCTCACCGGAGACTAGTCTGAACACCGGGGAGCTGTTTTTT.

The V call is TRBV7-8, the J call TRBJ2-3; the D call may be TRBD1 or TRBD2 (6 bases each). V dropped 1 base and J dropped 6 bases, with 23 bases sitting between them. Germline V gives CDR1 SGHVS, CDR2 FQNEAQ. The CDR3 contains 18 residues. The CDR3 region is CASSLVPRGSEGGDTQYF. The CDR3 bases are TGTGCCAGCAGCTTAGTCCCGAGGGGATCGGAAGGGGGGGATACGCAGTATTTT.

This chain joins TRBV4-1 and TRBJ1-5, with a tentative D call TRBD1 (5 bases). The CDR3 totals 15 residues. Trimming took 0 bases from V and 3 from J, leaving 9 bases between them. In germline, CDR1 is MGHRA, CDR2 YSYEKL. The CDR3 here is CASSQDPRVNQPQHF. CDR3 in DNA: TGCGCCAGCAGCCAAGATCCCAGGGTCAATCAGCCCCAGCATTTT.

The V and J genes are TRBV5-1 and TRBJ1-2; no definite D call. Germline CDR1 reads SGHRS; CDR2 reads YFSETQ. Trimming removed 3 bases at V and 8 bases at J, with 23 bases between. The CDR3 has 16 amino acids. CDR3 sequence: CASSSSFQRAQMGYTF. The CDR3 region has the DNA TGCGCCAGCAGCTCGTCATTTCAGAGGGCCCAGATGGGCTACACCTTC.

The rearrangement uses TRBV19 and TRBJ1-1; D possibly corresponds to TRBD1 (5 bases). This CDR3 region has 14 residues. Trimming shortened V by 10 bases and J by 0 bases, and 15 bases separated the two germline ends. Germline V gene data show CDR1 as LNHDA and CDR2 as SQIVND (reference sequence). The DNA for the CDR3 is TGTGCCACACACTGGGGCAACATGAACACTGAAGCTTTCTTT. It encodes CATHWGNMNTEAFF.

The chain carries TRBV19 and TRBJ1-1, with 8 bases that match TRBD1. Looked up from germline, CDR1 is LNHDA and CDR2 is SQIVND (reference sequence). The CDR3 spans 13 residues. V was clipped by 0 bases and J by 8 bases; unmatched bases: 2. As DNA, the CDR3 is TGTGCCAGTAGTATAGAAAGACAGGGGGAAGCTTTCTTT. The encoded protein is CASSIERQGEAFF.

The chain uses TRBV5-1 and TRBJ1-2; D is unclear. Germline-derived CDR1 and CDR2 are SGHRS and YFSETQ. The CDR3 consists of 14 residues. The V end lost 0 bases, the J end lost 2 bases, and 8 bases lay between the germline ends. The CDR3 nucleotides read TGCGCCAGCAGCTTGGAGGCGAACAACTATGGCTACACCTTC. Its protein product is CASSLEANNYGYTF.

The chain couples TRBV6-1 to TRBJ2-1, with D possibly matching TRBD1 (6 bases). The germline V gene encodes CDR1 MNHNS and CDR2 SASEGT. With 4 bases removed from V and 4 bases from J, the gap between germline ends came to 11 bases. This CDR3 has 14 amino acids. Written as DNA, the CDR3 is TGTGCCAGCAGTGCCCTAGGGGGATACAATGAGCAGTTCTTC. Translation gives CASSALGGYNEQFF.

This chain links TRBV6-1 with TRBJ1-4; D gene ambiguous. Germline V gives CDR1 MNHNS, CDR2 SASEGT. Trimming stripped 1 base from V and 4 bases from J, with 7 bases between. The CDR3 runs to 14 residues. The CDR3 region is CASSEDGDNEKLFF. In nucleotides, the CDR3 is TGTGCCAGCAGTGAAGACGGGGATAATGAAAAACTGTTTTTT.

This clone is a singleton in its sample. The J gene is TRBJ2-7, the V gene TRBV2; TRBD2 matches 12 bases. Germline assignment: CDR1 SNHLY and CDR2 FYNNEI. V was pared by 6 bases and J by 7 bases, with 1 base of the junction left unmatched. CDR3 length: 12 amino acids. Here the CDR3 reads CASRTSGREQYF. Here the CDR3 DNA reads TGTGCCAGCAGAACTAGCGGGAGGGAGCAGTACTTC.

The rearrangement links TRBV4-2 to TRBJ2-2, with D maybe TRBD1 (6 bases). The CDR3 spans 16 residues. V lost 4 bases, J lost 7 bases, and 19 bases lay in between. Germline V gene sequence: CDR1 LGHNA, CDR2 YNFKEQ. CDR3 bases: TGTGCCAGCAGCCGTGGACAGCGAACAATGGGCGGGGAGCTGTTTTTT. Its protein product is CASSRGQRTMGGELFF.

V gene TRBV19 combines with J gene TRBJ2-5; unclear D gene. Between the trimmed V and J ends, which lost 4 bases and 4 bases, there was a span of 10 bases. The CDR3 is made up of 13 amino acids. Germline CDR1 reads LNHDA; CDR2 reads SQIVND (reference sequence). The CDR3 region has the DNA TGTGCCAGTAGTACCCGGGCTCTAGAGACCCAGTACTTC. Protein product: CASSTRALETQYF.

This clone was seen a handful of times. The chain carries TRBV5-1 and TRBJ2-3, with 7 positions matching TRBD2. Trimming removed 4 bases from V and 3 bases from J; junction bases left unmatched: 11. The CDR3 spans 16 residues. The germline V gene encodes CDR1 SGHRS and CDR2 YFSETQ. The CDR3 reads CASSRGGRAATDTQYF. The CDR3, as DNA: TGCGCCAGCAGCCGTGGAGGGAGGGCCGCAACAGATACGCAGTATTTT. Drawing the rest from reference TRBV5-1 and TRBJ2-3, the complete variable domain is KAGVTQTPRYLIKTRGQQVTLSCSPISGHRSVSWYQQTPGQGLQFLFEYFSETQRNKGNFPGRFSGRQFSNSRSEMNVSTLELGDSALYLCASSRGGRAATDTQYFGPGTRLTVL.

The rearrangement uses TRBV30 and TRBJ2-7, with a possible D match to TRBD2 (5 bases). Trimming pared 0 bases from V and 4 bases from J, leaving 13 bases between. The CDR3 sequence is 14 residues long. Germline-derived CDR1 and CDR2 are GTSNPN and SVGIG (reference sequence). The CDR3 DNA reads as TGTGCCTGGAGTGTACGGGATTTTGGGTACGAGCAGTACTTC. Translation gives CAWSVRDFGYEQYF. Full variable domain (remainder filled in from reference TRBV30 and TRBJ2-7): SQTIHQWPATLVQPVGSPLSLECTVEGTSNPNLYWYRQAAGRGLQLLFYSVGIGQISSEVPQNLSASRPQDRQFILSSKKLLLSDSGFYLCAWSVRDFGYEQYFGPGTRLTVT.

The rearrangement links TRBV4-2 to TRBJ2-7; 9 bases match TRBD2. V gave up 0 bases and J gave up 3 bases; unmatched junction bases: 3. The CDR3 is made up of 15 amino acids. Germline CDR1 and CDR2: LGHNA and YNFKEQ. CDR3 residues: CASSQDSGSYYEQYF. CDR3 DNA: TGTGCCAGCAGCCAAGATAGCGGGAGCTACTACGAGCAGTACTTC.

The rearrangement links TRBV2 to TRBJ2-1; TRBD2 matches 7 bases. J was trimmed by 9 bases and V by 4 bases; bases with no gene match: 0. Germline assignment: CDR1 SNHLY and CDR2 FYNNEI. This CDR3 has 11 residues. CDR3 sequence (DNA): TGTGCCAGCAGTGCTAGCGGTGAGCAGTTCTTC. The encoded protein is CASSASGEQFF.

CDR3 residues: CASSSGLAGLENIQYF. DNA for the CDR3: TGTGCCAGTAGTTCAGGACTAGCGGGCCTAGAAAACATTCAGTACTTC. The V call is TRBV19, the J call TRBJ2-4; 11 bases fit TRBD2. The CDR3 consists of 16 residues. Germline loops: CDR1 LNHDA, CDR2 SQIVND (reference sequence). Germline trimming cut 5 bases from V and 5 bases from J; bases unmatched to any gene: 8. The entire variable domain, with the rest obtained from reference TRBV19 and TRBJ2-4, is as follows: DGGITQSPKYLFRKEGQNVTLSCEQNLNHDAMYWYRQDPGQGLRLIYYSQIVNDFQKGDIAEGYSVSREKKESFPLTVTSAQKNPTAFYLCASSSGLAGLENIQYFGAGTRLSVL.

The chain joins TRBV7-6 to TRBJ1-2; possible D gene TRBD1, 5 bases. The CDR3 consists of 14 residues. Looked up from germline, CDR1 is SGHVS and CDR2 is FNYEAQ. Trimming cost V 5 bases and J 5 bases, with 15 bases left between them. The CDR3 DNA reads TGTGCCAGCAGCGCTAGCAGGGAGGATTATGGCTACACCTTC. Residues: CASSASREDYGYTF.

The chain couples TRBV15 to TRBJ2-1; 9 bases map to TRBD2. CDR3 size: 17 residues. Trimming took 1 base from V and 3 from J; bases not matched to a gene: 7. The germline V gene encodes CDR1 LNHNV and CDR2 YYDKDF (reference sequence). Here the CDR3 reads CATSRGRAGGFYNEQFF. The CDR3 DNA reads TGTGCCACCAGCAGAGGTCGGGCGGGAGGGTTCTACAATGAGCAGTTCTTC.

CDR3 bases: TGCACCAGCAGAGGGGACAGGGAGCAACCTCAGCCCCAGCATTTT. This encodes CTSRGDREQPQPQHF. The chain couples TRBV1 to TRBJ1-5; TRBD1, the table's D call, was not compared with the DNA. TRBV1 is a pseudogene. There are 15 residues in the CDR3.

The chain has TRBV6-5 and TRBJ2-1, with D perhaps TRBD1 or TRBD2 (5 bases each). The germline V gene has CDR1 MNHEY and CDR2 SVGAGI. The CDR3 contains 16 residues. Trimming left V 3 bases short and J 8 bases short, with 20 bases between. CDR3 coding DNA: TGTGCCAGCAGTTATAGGGACGCCCGCCGTATCGATGAGCAGTTCTTC. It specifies CASSYRDARRIDEQFF.

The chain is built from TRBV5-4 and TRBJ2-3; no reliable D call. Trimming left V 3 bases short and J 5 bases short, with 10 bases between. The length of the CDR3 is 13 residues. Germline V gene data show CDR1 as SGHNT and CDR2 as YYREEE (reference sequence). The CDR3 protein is CASSSDWGDTQYF. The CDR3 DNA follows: TGTGCCAGCAGCTCCGACTGGGGAGATACGCAGTATTTT.

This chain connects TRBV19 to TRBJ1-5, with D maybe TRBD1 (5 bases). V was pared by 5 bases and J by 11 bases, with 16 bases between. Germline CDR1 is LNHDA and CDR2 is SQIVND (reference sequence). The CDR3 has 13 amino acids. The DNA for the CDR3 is TGTGCCAGTAGTTTTTTTCAGGGCGTCTCCCAGCATTTT. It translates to CASSFFQGVSQHF.

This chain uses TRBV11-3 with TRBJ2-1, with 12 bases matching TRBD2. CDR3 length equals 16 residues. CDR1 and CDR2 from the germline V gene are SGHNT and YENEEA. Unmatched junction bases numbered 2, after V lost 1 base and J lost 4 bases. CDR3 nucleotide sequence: TGTGCCAGCAGCTTAGTCCTAGCGGGGGGGTACAATGAGCAGTTCTTC. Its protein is CASSLVLAGGYNEQFF. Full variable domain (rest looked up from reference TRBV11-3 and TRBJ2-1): EAGVVQSPRYKIIEKKQPVAFWCNPISGHNTLYWYLQNLGQGPELLIRYENEEAVDDSQLPKDRFSAERLKGVDSTLKIQPAELGDSAVYLCASSLVLAGGYNEQFFGPGTRLTVL.

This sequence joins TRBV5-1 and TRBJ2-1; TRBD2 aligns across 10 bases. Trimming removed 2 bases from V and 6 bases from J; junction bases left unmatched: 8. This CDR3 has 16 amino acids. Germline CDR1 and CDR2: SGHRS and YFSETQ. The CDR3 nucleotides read TGCGCCAGCAGCTTTTTCCCCAGCGGGGGGGCCAATGAGCAGTTCTTC. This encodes CASSFFPSGGANEQFF.

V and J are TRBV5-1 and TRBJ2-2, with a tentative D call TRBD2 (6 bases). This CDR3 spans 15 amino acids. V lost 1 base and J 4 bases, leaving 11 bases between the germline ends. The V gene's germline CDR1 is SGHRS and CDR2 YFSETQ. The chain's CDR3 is CASSLILALTGELFF. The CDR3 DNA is TGCGCCAGCAGCTTGATACTAGCTCTCACCGGGGAGCTGTTTTTT.

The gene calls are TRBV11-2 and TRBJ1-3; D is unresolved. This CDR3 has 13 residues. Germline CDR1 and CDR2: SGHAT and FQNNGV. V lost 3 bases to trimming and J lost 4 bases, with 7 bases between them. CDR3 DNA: TGTGCCAGCAGCTTGGATGTGGGAAACACCATATATTTT. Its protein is CASSLDVGNTIYF.